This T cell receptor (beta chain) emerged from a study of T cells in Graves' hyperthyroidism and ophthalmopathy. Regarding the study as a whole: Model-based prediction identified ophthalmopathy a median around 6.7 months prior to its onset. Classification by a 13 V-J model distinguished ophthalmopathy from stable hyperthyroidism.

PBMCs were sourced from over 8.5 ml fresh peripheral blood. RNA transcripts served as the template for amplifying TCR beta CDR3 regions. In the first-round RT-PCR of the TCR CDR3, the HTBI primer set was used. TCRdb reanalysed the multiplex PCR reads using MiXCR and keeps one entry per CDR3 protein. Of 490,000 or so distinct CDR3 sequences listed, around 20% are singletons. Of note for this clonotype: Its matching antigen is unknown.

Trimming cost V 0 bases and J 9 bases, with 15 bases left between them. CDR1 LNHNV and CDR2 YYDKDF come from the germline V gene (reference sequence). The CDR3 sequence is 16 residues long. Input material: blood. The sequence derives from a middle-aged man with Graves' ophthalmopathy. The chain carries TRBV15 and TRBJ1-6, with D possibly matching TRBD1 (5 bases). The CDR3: CATSRDSVTEASPLHF. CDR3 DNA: TGTGCCACCAGCAGAGATAGCGTGACAGAGGCTTCACCCCTCCACTTT.